The text below deals with one T cell receptor beta chain. The data derive from a study of cytomegalovirus exposure and HLA in healthy donors. The CDR3 spans 12 residues. V lost 5 bases to trimming and J lost 5 bases, with 9 bases between them. Germline V CDR1 and CDR2: SGHVS, FQNEAQ. The PCR was carried out with 60 Vbeta primers and 13 Jbeta primers. TCRdb keeps only in-frame clones here, not all; method: immunoSEQ multiplex PCR. The table gives 150,000 or so clones; the top ten clones make up 2% to 2.5% of it. The source of this sequence is a man aged 30 to 39 in good health and CMV-seronegative. What was sequenced was PBMCs. The V call is TRBV7-8, the J call TRBJ1-1; no reliable D call. The CDR3 is CASSVSRTEAFF. The DNA of the CDR3 is TGTGCCAGCAGCGTCTCCAGGACTGAAGCTTTCTTT.